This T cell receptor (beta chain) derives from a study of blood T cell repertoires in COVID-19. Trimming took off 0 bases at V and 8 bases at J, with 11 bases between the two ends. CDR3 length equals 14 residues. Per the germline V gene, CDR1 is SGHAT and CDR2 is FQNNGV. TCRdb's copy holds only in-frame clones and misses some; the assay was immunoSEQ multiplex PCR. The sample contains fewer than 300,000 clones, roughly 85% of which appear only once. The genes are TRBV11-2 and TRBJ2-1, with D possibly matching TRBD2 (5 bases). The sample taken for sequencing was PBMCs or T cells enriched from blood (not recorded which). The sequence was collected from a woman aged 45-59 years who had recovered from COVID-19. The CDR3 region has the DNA TGTGCCAGCAGCTTAGAATGGCTAGCTTATGAGCAGTTCTTC. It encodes CASSLEWLAYEQFF.